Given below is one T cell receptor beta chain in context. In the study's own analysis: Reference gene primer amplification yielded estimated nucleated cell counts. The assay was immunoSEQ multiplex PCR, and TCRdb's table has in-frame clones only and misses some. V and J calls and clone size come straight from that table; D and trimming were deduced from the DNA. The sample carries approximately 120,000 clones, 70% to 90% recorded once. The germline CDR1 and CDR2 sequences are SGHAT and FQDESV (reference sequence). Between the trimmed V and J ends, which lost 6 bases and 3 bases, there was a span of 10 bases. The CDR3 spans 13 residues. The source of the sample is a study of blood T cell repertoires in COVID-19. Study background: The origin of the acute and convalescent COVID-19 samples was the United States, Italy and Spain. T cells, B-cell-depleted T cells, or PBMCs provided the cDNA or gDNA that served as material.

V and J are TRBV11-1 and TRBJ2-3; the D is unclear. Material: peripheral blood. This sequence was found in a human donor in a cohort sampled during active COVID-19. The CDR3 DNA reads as TGTGCCAGCAGGGCCAGTCAGACAGATACGCAGTATTTT. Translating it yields CASRASQTDTQYF.